This T cell receptor (beta chain) was captured by sequencing in a study of beta chain features in type 1 diabetes. For the study at large: The patients were much like the healthy donors in age, gender and cell yields. General observations from the study: High TCR expression in some cells could lead to their over-representation in cDNA sequencing. In type 1 diabetes patients, VDJ junctions had fewer insertions; deletions at these junctions were more frequent.

J gave up 2 bases and V 5 bases, and 5 bases lay outside the gene matches. The CDR3 has 15 amino acids. Germline V lookup: CDR1 SGDLS, CDR2 YYNGEE. Regarding this clone: The target antigen is unknown.

Reverse transcribing all isolated RNA meant expressed TCRB transcripts were sequenced. Assay used: immunoSEQ multiplex PCR; TCRdb lists only in-frame clones, some missing. In the table there are under 300,000 clones, 27% of which are singletons. Naive, central memory, regulatory and stem cell-like memory cells within the CD4+ compartment were sorted using CD45RO/CCR7/CD25/CD127/CD95/CD27. This TCR was recovered from a man between 25 and 39 years old in good health. The chain employs TRBV9 and TRBJ2-1; 9 nucleotides agree with TRBD1. The sample comprised central memory CD4+ T cells from blood. As DNA, the CDR3 is TGTGCCAGCAGTTTTCGGGACAGGGCCTACAATGAGCAGTTCTTC. This codes for CASSFRDRAYNEQFF.